These 10 T cell receptor beta chains came from one sample sequenced in a study of technical replicates of blood from a handful of donors. Libraries were prepared by immunoSEQ multiplex PCR; TCRdb keeps only in-frame clonotypes and omits some of them. The sample holds approximately 82,000 clones; around nine tenths are singletons and the top ten take approximately 0.28%. What was sequenced was T cells isolated from PBMCs. The source is a human donor in good health.

CDR3 region: CASSGGTANQPQHF. The CDR3 nucleotides read TGTGCCAGCAGCGGCGGGACAGCTAATCAGCCCCAGCATTTT. The genes are TRBV2 and TRBJ1-5; 7 nucleotides agree with TRBD1. Germline assignment: CDR1 SNHLY and CDR2 FYNNEI. V lost 6 bases to trimming and J lost 4 bases; unmatched junction nucleotides: 6. The CDR3 consists of 14 residues.

This clone was detected many times. This chain uses TRBV7-9 with TRBJ2-7; 14 nucleotides line up with TRBD2. Unmatched junction bases numbered 2, after V lost 4 bases and J lost 6 bases. The CDR3 sequence is 14 residues long. Per germline, CDR1 SEHNR and CDR2 FQNEAQ (reference sequence). CDR3 sequence (DNA): TGTGCCAGCAGCTCCGGGACTAGCGGGAGCGAGCAGTACTTC. Translated: CASSSGTSGSEQYF. Variable domain in full (rest from reference TRBV7-9 and TRBJ2-7): DTGVSQNPRHKITKRGQNVTFRCDPISEHNRLYWYRQTLGQGPEFLTYFQNEAQLEKSRLLSDRFSAERPKGSFSTLEIQRTEQGDSAMYLCASSSGTSGSEQYFGPGTRLTVT.

This chain connects TRBV27 to TRBJ2-2; TRBD2 is a possible D gene (7 bases). This CDR3 spans 15 amino acids. V lost 4 bases and J lost 5, with 14 bases in between. Germline CDR1 reads MNHEY; CDR2 reads SMNVEV (reference sequence). CDR3 sequence reads: CASSSNRGGTGELFF. The CDR3 DNA is TGTGCCAGCAGTTCTAATAGGGGGGGGACCGGGGAGCTGTTTTTT.

The chain has TRBV4-1 and TRBJ2-6; 7 bases match TRBD1. The CDR3 is made up of 19 amino acids. Germline values: CDR1 MGHRA, CDR2 YSYEKL. The ends lost 0 bases at V and 0 bases at J; junction bases unmatched: 8. The CDR3 region is CASSQDRGQRSSGANVLTF. The CDR3 DNA sequence: TGCGCCAGCAGCCAAGATAGGGGACAGAGGTCCTCTGGGGCCAACGTCCTGACTTTC.

This clone has just one count. V is TRBV9 and J is TRBJ1-2; D is undetermined. The CDR3 is made up of 13 amino acids. V lost 0 bases and J lost 5, with 8 bases in between. Germline CDR1 SGDLS, CDR2 YYNGEE. CDR3 in amino acids: CASSVDSGYGYTF. In DNA, the CDR3 is TGTGCCAGCAGCGTAGATAGTGGTTATGGCTACACCTTC. Full variable domain (missing parts from reference TRBV9 and TRBJ1-2): DSGVTQTPKHLITATGQRVTLRCSPRSGDLSVYWYQQSLDQGLQFLIQYYNGEERAKGNILERFSAQQFPDLHSELNLSSLELGDSALYFCASSVDSGYGYTFGSGTRLTVV.

This clone appeared once. The chain couples TRBV10-3 to TRBJ2-7, with 7 bases aligning to TRBD2. The germline V gene encodes CDR1 ENHRY and CDR2 SYGVKD. The ends lost 7 bases at V and 1 base at J; junction bases unmatched: 4. The CDR3 spans 13 residues. The CDR3 protein is CAITPSGSYEQYF. CDR3 coding DNA: TGTGCCATCACTCCTAGCGGATCCTACGAGCAGTACTTC.

The chain employs TRBV5-1 and TRBJ1-6; D call uncertain. Germline V gene sequence: CDR1 SGHRS, CDR2 YFSETQ. This CDR3 has 18 amino acids. V was shortened by 5 bases and J by 0 bases, with 18 bases between the two germline ends. The CDR3 sequence is CASRVYRGNSSYNSPLHF. CDR3 in DNA: TGCGCCAGCAGGGTTTATCGAGGGAATAGCTCCTATAATTCACCCCTCCACTTT.

This chain connects TRBV11-2 to TRBJ2-1; 13 nucleotides agree with TRBD2. The CDR3 has 18 amino acids. Germline V gene sequence: CDR1 SGHAT, CDR2 FQNNGV. Trimming at V came to 3 bases and at J to 0 bases, leaving 5 bases not matched to a gene. The CDR3 sequence: CASSLTSGRPVSYNEQFF. CDR3 nucleotide sequence: TGTGCCAGCAGCTTGACTAGCGGGAGGCCGGTCTCCTACAATGAGCAGTTCTTC.

The rearrangement links TRBV9 to TRBJ2-2, with TRBD1 matching 11 bases. Germline V gene sequence: CDR1 SGDLS, CDR2 YYNGEE. This CDR3 has 16 residues. V was pared by 0 bases and J by 6 bases, with 4 bases of the junction left unmatched. The CDR3 here is CASSVDVGQGAGELFF. Here the CDR3 DNA reads TGTGCCAGCAGCGTAGATGTGGGACAGGGGGCCGGGGAGCTGTTTTTT.

This chain joins TRBV28 and TRBJ2-7; tentative D call: TRBD1 (6 bases). Germline-derived CDR1 and CDR2 are MDHEN and SYDVKM. The CDR3 has 13 residues. The V end lost 8 bases, the J end lost 4 bases, and 15 bases lay between the germline ends. CDR3: CASGARTVYEQYF. Written as DNA, the CDR3 is TGTGCCAGCGGAGCTAGGACAGTGTACGAGCAGTACTTC. The complete variable domain, with remaining parts taken from reference TRBV28 and TRBJ2-7, reads DVKVTQSSRYLVKRTGEKVFLECVQDMDHENMFWYRQDPGLGLRLIYFSYDVKMKEKGDIPEGYSVSREKKERFSLILESASTNQTSMYLCASGARTVYEQYFGPGTRLTVT.